This T cell receptor beta chain was obtained from a study of radiotherapy plus CTLA-4 blockade in lung cancer. In the study overall: Roughly a sixth of enrolled patients responded objectively, and around 30% had disease control.

General study results and limits: Dynamics of early blood T cell clones, together with interferon-beta, were reportedly the best predictors of response. Some TCR clones had been derived from tumors. These clones expanded in peripheral blood after radiotherapy plus ipilimumab.

Using immunoSEQ multiplex PCR, the repertoire was profiled, and TCRdb retains in-frame clones only, with some absent. The table has about 31,000 clones, roughly 71% seen once. Focal radiation with ipilimumab CTLA-4 blockade was given to patients with chemo-refractory metastatic non-small-cell lung cancer. Trimming shortened V by 7 bases and J by 0 bases, and 14 bases separated the two germline ends. This CDR3 region has 15 residues. Germline values: CDR1 LGHNA, CDR2 YSLEER. About this clone itself: Its matching antigen is unknown.

The TCR sequence derives from a human donor with non-small cell lung cancer whose response to radiotherapy plus ipilimumab could not be evaluated. Source: peripheral blood, taken from a patient treated with radiotherapy plus ipilimumab. The V gene is TRBV4-3, the J gene TRBJ2-3; the D gene is possibly TRBD2 (5 bases). The CDR3 region has the DNA TGCGCCAGCAACCTGGGAGTTACTAGCACAGATACGCAGTATTTT. The encoded protein is CASNLGVTSTDTQYF.